This T cell receptor (beta chain) was obtained from a study of shared clonotypes between healthy human individuals. General study findings and limits: There were few donors, and this limited the genetic and exposure-history diversity represented. Clonotype sharing across donors was expected to vary with sequencing depth. Sequencing of the sorted subsets was shown by rarefaction to be incomplete despite large depth.

Source study methods: ImmunoSEQ supplied junction-only sequences lacking quality scores, so filtering was different. Profiled with immunoSEQ multiplex PCR; TCRdb holds only in-frame clones, not every one. That table gives V, J and clone size, and the DNA gave D and trimming. The sample yields about 2.3 million clones, under 95% seen once. As regards this clone: The target antigen is unknown.

V lost 9 bases and J 2 bases, leaving 13 bases between the germline ends. CDR3 length equals 13 residues. Germline V gives CDR1 MNHNS, CDR2 SASEGT. This TCR derives from a man aged 18 to 30 in good health. Some clones in this sample may be carry-over from other donors' samples. Sequencing was performed on naive CD4+ T cells from PBMCs. Documented subset: CD45RA+ positively selected. The chain uses TRBV6-1 and TRBJ2-5, with D unclear. The CDR3, as DNA: TGTGCCAGTTCAAGGAGTCTTCAAGAGACCCAGTACTTC. This gives the protein CASSRSLQETQYF.